This T cell receptor (beta chain) derives from a study of T cells in women clearing cervical HPV infection. Study background: Control women cleared a single incident HPV16 infection within 12 months. Case blood was drawn when the lesion was first found; control blood after infection became undetectable. For cases, blood was sampled a median about 160 days after lesion detection, interquartile range about 90 to 200 days. Broader study findings: Cases carried less TRBV6-7 than controls: roughly 0.12% versus 0.17%.

The V gene's germline CDR1 is SQVTM and CDR2 ANQGSEA. CDR3 size: 12 residues. The ends were cut back, 7 bases at V and 0 bases at J, with 7 bases in the middle. Notes on this clone: Its antigen is still unknown. Read data end 3 residues before the CDR3 end; the end is taken from the germline J gene.

The protocol was immunoSEQ multiplex PCR, while the TCRdb copy is restricted to in-frame clones and leaves out a portion. The sample includes fewer than 35,000 clones. This clonotype was obtained from a woman aged 18 to 75 with a cervical HPV16 infection that either progressed to CIN3+ or cleared (not recorded which). Sequenced input: blood buffy coat. The chain recombines TRBV29-1 with TRBJ1-3; D is unresolved. CDR3 sequence: CSAYNSGNTIYF. CDR3 bases read: TGCAGCGCCTATAACTCTGGAAACACC.